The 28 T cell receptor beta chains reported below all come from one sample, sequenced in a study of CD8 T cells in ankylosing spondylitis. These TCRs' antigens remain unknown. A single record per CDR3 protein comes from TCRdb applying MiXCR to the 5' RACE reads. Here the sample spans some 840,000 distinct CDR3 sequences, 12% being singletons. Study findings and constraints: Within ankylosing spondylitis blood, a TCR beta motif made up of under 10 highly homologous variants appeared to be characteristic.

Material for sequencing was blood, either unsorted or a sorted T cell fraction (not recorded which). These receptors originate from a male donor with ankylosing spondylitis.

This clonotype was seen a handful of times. CDR3 sequence: CATSDLGGGHRNEQFF. CDR3 bases: TGTGCCACCAGTGATTTGGGCGGCGGGCACAGGAATGAGCAGTTCTTC. The gene calls are TRBV24-1 and TRBJ2-1; perhaps D is TRBD1 or TRBD2 (5 bases each). The CDR3 totals 16 residues. Trimming removed 0 bases at V and 7 bases at J, with 15 bases between. Germline CDR1 KGHDR, CDR2 SFDVKD.

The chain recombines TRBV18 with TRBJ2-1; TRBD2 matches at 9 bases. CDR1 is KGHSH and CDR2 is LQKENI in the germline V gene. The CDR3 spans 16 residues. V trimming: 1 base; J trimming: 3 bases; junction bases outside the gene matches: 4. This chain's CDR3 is CASSPQRGVIYNEQFF. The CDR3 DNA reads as TGTGCCAGCTCACCACAGCGGGGGGTGATCTACAATGAGCAGTTCTTC.

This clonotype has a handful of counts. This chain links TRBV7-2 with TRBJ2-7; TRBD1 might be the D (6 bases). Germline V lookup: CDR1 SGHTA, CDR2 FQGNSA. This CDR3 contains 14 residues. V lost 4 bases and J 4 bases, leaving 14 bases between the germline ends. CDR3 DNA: TGTGCCAGCAGCTCTTTTGGGGGCACGTACGAGCAGTACTTC. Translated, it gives CASSSFGGTYEQYF.

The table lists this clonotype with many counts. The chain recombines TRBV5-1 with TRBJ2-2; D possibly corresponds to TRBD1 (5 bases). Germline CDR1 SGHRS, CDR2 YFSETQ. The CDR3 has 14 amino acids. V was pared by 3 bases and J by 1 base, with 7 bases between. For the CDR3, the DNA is TGCGCCAGCAGCTCTACAGGGAACACCGGGGAGCTGTTTTTT. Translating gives CASSSTGNTGELFF. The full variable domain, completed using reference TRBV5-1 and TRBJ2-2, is KAGVTQTPRYLIKTRGQQVTLSCSPISGHRSVSWYQQTPGQGLQFLFEYFSETQRNKGNFPGRFSGRQFSNSRSEMNVSTLELGDSALYLCASSSTGNTGELFFGEGSRLTVL.

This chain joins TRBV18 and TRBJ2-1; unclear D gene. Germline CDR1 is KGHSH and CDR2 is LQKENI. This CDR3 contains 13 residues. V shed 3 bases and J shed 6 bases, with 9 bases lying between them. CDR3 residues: CASSPGSSNEQFF. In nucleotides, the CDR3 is TGTGCCAGCTCACCGGGCTCGAGCAATGAGCAGTTCTTC.

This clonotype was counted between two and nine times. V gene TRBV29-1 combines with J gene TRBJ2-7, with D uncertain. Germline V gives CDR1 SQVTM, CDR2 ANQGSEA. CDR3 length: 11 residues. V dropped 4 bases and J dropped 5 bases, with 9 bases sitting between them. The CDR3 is CSVGSRHEQYF. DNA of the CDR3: TGCAGCGTTGGTTCTAGGCACGAGCAGTACTTC.

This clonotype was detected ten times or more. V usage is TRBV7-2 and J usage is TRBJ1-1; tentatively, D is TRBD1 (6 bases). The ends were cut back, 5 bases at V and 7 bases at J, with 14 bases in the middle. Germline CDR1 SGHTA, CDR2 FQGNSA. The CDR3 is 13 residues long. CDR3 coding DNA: TGTGCCAGCAGCCCACGGGGGCAGTTTGAAGCTTTCTTT. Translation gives CASSPRGQFEAFF.

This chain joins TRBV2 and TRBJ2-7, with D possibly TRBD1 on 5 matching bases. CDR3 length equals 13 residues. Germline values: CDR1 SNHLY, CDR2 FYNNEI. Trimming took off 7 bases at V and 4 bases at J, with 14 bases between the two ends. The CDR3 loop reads CASTRQTPYEQYF. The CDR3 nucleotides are TGTGCCAGCACAAGACAGACCCCTTACGAGCAGTACTTC.

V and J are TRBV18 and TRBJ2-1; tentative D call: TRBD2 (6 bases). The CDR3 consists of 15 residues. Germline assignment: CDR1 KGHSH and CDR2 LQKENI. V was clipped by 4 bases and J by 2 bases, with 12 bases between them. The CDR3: CASSLVRGTYNEQFF. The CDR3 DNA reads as TGTGCCAGCTCACTAGTTCGGGGGACCTACAATGAGCAGTTCTTC.

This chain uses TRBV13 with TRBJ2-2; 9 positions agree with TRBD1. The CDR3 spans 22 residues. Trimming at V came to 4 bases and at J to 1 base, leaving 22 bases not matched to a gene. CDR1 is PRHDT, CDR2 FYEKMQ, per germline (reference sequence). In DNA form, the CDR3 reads TGTGCCAGCAGCTCCCCATACTCATGGACAGGGGATTTGACCAAGAACACCGGGGAGCTGTTTTTT. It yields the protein CASSSPYSWTGDLTKNTGELFF. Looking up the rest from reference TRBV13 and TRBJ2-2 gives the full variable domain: AAGVIQSPRHLIKEKRETATLKCYPIPRHDTVYWYQQGPGQDPQFLISFYEKMQSDKGSIPDRFSAQQFSDYHSELNMSSLELGDSALYFCASSSPYSWTGDLTKNTGELFFGEGSRLTVL.

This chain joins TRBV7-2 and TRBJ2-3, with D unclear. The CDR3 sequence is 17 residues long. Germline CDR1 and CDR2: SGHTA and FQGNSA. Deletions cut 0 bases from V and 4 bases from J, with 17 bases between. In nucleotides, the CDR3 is TGTGCCAGCAGCTTAGCAGCCCCTGTTAGCTACCCAGATACGCAGTATTTT. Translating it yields CASSLAAPVSYPDTQYF.

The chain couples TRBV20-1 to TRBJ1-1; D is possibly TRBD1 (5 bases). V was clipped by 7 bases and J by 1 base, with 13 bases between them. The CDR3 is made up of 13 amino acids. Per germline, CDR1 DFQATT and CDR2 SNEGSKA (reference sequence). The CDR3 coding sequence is TGCAGTGTCCCGGGACGGAGGAACACTGAAGCTTTCTTT. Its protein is CSVPGRRNTEAFF.

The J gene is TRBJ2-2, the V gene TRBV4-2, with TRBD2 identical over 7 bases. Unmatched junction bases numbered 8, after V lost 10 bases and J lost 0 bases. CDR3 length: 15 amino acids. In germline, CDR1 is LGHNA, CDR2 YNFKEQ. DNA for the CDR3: TGTGCCACCTCGCGGGAGCGCACGAACACCGGGGAGCTGTTTTTT. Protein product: CATSRERTNTGELFF.

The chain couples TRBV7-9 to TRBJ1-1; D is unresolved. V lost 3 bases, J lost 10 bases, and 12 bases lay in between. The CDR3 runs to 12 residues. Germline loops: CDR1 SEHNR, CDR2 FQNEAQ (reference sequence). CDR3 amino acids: CASSFAGRIAFF. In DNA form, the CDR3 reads TGTGCCAGCAGCTTTGCGGGAAGAATAGCTTTCTTT.

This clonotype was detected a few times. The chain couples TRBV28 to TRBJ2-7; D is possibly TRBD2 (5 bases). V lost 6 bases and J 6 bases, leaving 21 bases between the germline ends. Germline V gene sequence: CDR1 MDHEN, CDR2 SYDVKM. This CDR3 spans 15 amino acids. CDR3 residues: CASSESREVSGEQYF. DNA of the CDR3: TGTGCCAGCAGCGAGTCTCGGGAAGTTTCCGGCGAGCAGTACTTC. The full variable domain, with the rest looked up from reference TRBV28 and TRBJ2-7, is DVKVTQSSRYLVKRTGEKVFLECVQDMDHENMFWYRQDPGLGLRLIYFSYDVKMKEKGDIPEGYSVSREKKERFSLILESASTNQTSMYLCASSESREVSGEQYFGPGTRLTVT.

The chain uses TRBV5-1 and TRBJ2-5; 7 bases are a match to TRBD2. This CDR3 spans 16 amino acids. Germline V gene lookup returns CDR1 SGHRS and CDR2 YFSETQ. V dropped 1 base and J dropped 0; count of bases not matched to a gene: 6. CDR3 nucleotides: TGCGCCAGCAGCTTGTCCAGCGGGGCGTACCAAGAGACCCAGTACTTC. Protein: CASSLSSGAYQETQYF.

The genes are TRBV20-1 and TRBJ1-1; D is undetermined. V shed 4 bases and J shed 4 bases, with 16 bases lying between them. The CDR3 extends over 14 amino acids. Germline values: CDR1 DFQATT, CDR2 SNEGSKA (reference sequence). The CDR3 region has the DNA TGCAGTGCTACCGACGCACCCCTCGCCACTGAAGCTTTCTTT. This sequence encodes CSATDAPLATEAFF.

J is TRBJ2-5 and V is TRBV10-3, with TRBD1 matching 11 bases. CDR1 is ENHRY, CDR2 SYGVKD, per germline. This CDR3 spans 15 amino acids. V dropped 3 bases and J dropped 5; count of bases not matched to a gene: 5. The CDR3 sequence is CAISEPDRGQETQYF. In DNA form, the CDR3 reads TGTGCCATCAGTGAACCGGACAGGGGGCAGGAGACCCAGTACTTC.

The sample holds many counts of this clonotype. CDR3 region: CSARDGSNYGYTF. CDR3 nucleotides: TGCAGTGCTAGAGATGGGAGTAACTATGGCTACACCTTC. This chain links TRBV20-1 with TRBJ1-2; D not resolved. The germline V gene encodes CDR1 DFQATT and CDR2 SNEGSKA (reference sequence). The CDR3 contains 13 residues. Trimming stripped 0 bases from V and 1 base from J, with 6 bases between.

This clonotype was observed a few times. The DNA of the CDR3 is TGTGCCAGCAGCTCCGGACTAGCGGGAGGCTCAGATACGCAGTATTTT. Protein: CASSSGLAGGSDTQYF. This rearrangement joins TRBV11-2 to TRBJ2-3; 14 bases are a match to TRBD2. Germline V gene lookup returns CDR1 SGHAT and CDR2 FQNNGV. The CDR3 is made up of 16 amino acids. J was trimmed by 4 bases and V by 4 bases; bases with no gene match: 4.

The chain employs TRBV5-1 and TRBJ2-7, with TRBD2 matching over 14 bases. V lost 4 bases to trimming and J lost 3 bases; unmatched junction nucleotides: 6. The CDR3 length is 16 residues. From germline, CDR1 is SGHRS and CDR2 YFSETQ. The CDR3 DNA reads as TGCGCCAGCAGCCCGGGGACTAGCGGGAGCAACTACGAGCAGTACTTC. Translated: CASSPGTSGSNYEQYF.

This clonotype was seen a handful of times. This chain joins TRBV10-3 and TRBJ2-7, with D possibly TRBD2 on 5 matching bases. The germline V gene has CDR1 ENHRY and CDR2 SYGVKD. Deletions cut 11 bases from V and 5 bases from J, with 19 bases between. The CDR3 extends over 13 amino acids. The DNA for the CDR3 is TGTGCCGCCTTTCATGAGGGAAGGGACGAGCAGTACTTC. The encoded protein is CAAFHEGRDEQYF.

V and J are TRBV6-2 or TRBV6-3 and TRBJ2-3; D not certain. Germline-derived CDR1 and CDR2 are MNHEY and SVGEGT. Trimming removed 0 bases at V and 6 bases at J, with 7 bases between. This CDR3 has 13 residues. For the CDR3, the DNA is TGTGCCAGCAGTTACTCCATACGGGATACGCAGTATTTT. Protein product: CASSYSIRDTQYF.

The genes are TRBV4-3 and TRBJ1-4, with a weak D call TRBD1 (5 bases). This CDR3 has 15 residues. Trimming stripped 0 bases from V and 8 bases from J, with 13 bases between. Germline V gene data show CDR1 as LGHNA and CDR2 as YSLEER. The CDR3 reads CASSQDKDWGEKLFF. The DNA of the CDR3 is TGCGCCAGCAGCCAAGATAAAGATTGGGGGGAAAAACTGTTTTTT.

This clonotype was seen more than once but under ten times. CDR3: CASSPGTGRGETQYF. The CDR3 nucleotides read TGTGCCAGCAGTCCAGGGACGGGGAGGGGAGAGACCCAGTACTTC. This chain uses TRBV6-1 with TRBJ2-5; 7 bases match TRBD2. Trimming at V came to 5 bases and at J to 4 bases, leaving 10 bases not matched to a gene. Germline CDR1 is MNHNS and CDR2 is SASEGT. This CDR3 has 15 amino acids.

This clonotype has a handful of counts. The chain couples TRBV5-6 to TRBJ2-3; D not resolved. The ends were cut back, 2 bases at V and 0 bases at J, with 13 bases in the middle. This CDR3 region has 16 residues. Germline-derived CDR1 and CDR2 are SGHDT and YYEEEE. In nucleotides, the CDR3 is TGTGCCAGCAGCTTCACACGTATGCTTAGCACAGATACGCAGTATTTT. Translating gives CASSFTRMLSTDTQYF.

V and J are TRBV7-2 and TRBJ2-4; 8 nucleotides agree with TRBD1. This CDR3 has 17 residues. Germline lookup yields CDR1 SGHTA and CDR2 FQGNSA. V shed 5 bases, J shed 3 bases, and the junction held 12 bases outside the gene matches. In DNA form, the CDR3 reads TGTGCCAGCAGCGCGGATGAGGACAGGGTTGTCAAAAACATTCAGTACTTC. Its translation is CASSADEDRVVKNIQYF.

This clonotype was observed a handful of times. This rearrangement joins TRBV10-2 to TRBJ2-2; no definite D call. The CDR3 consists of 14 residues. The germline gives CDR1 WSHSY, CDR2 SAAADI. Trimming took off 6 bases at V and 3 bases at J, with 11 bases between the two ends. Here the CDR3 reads CASRMAGDTGELFF. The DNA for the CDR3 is TGCGCCAGCAGAATGGCAGGAGACACCGGGGAGCTGTTTTTT.